This T cell receptor beta chain emerged from a study of T cell responses to AZD1222 COVID-19 vaccine. Study-wide findings and caveats: After the peak T cell response, and only then, were repertoires sampled. The span of vaccine-associated CD4 TCRs extended across spike, with dominance at 160-218 and 743-854. Only a handful of people who got AZD1222 tested seropositive at baseline. Close to half of spike-specific TCRs reportedly recognize unmutated variant regions.

Clones were sequenced by immunoSEQ multiplex PCR, and TCRdb holds only the in-frame ones, with some missing. The table has around 99,000 clones, around 90% seen once. Germline CDR1 is LGHDT and CDR2 is YNNKEL (reference sequence). V shed 0 bases and J 10 bases; nucleotides not matched to a gene: 2. The CDR3 spans 13 residues. Remarks on this clone: The target antigen is unknown.

The source material was peripheral blood, sampled on day 0 of AZD1222 vaccination. V is TRBV3-1 (or the pseudogene TRBV3-2) and J is TRBJ1-4; 7 positions agree with TRBD1. This TCR was recovered from an adult in good health. CDR3 residues: CASSQDRDRKLFF. CDR3 nucleotide sequence: TGTGCCAGCAGCCAAGACCGGGACAGAAAACTGTTTTTT.